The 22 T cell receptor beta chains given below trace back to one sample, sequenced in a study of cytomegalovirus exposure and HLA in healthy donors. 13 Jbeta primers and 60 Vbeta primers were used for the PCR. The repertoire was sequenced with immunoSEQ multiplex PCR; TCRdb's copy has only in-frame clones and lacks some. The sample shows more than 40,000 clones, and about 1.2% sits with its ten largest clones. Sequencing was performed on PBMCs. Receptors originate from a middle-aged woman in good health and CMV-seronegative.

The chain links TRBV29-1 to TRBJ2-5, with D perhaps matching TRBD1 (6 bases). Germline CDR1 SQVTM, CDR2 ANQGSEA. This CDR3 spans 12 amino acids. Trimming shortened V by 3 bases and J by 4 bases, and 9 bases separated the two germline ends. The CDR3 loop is CSVEKQGETQYF. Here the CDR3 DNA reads TGCAGCGTTGAGAAACAGGGAGAGACCCAGTACTTC.

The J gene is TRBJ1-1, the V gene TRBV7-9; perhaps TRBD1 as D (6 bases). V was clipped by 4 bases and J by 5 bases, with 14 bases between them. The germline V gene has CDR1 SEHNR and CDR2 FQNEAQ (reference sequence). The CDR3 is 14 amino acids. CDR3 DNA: TGTGCCAGCAGCTCCCCAGGGGTTAGGACTGAAGCTTTCTTT. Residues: CASSSPGVRTEAFF.

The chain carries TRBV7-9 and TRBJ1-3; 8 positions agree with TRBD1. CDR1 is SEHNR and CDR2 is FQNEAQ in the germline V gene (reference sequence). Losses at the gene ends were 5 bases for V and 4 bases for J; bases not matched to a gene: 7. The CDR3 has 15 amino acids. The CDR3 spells CASSRDRGPGNTIYF. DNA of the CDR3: TGTGCCAGCAGCCGAGACAGGGGCCCGGGAAACACCATATATTTT.

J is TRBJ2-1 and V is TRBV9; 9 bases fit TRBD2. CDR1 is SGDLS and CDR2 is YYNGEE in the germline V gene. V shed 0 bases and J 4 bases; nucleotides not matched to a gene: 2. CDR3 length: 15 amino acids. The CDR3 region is CASSVVAGGYNEQFF. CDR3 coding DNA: TGTGCCAGCAGCGTAGTGGCGGGAGGGTACAATGAGCAGTTCTTC.

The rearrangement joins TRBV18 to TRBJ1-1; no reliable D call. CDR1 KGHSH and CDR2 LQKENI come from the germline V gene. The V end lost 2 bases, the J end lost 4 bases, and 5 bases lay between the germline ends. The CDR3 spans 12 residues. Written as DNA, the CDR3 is TGTGCCAGCTCACCAACAGTCACTGAAGCTTTCTTT. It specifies CASSPTVTEAFF.

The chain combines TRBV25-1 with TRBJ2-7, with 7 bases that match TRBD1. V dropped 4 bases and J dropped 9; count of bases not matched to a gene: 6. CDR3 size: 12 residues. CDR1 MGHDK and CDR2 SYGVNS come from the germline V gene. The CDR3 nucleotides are TGTGCCAGCAGTGGAAACAGGGGACGGCAGTACTTC. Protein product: CASSGNRGRQYF.

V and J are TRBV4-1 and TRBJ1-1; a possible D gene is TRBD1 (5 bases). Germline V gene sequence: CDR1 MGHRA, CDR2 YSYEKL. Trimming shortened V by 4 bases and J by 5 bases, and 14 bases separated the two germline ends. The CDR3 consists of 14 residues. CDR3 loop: CASSPPAEGTEAFF. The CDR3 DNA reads TGCGCCAGCAGCCCCCCAGCGGAGGGGACTGAAGCTTTCTTT.

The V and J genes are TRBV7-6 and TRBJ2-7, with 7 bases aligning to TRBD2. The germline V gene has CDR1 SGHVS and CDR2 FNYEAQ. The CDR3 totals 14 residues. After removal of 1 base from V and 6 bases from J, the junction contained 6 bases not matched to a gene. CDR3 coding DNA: TGTGCCAGCAGCTTAGTATCCCCGGGGGGCGAGCAGTACTTC. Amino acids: CASSLVSPGGEQYF.

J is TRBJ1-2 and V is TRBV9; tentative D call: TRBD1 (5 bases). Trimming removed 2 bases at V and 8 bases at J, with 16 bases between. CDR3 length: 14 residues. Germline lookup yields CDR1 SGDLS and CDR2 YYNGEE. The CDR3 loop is CASSVRGSPGGYTF. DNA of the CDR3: TGTGCCAGCAGCGTTCGGGGGAGTCCTGGGGGCTACACCTTC.

CDR3 DNA sequence: TGTGCCAGCAGCCTTCAGAGCGGGAGCTCCTACGAGCAGTACTTC. It yields the protein CASSLQSGSSYEQYF. The rearrangement links TRBV7-2 to TRBJ2-7, with TRBD2 identical over 8 bases. The germline V gene encodes CDR1 SGHTA and CDR2 FQGNSA. The junction had 6 bases not matched to a gene; V was cut back by 5 bases and J by 0 bases. The CDR3 length is 15 residues.

The CDR3 DNA follows: TGTGCCAGCTCACCCAATTCCGGACAGGGACTTCAGCCCCAGCATTTT. It is translated as CASSPNSGQGLQPQHF. The V and J genes are TRBV18 and TRBJ1-5, with 8 bases fitting TRBD1. V shed 3 bases and J 6 bases; nucleotides not matched to a gene: 10. The CDR3 has 16 amino acids. Per the germline V gene, CDR1 is KGHSH and CDR2 is LQKENI.

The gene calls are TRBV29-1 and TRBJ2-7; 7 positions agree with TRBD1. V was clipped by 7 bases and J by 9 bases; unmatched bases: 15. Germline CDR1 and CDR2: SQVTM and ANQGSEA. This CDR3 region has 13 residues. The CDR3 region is CSAGDRSTKAQYF. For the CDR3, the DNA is TGCAGCGCCGGGGACAGATCTACGAAGGCGCAGTACTTC.

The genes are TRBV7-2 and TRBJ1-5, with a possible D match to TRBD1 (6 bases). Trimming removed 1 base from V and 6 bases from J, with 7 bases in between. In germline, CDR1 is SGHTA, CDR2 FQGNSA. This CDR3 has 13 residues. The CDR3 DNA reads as TGTGCCAGCAGCTTAGGGGGGCCTCAGCCCCAGCATTTT. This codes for CASSLGGPQPQHF. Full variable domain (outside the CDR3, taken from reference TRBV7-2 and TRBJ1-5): GAGVSQSPSNKVTEKGKDVELRCDPISGHTALYWYRQSLGQGLEFLIYFQGNSAPDKSGLPSDRFSAERTGGSVSTLTIQRTQQEDSAVYLCASSLGGPQPQHFGDGTRLSIL.

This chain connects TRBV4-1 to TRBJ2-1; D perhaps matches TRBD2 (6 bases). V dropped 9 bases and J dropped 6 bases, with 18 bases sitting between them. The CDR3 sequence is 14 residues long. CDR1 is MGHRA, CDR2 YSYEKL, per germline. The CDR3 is CASSRASARNEQFF. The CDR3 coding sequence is TGCGCCAGTTCTCGGGCTAGCGCGCGCAATGAGCAGTTCTTC.

CDR3 nucleotides: TGTGCCAGCACAATAGGATCGGGAGTCCACGAGCAGTACTTC. Amino acid sequence: CASTIGSGVHEQYF. The V and J genes are TRBV11-3 and TRBJ2-7; D may be TRBD2 (6 bases). The CDR3 spans 14 residues. Germline assignment: CDR1 SGHNT and CDR2 YENEEA. V was clipped by 7 bases and J by 5 bases, with 18 bases between them.

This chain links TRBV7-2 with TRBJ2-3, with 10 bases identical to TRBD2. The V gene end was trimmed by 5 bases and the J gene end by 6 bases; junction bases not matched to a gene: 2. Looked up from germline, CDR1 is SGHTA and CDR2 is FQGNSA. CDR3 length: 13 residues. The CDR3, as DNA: TGTGCCAGCAGCGGACTAGCGGCGGATACGCAGTATTTT. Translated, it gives CASSGLAADTQYF.

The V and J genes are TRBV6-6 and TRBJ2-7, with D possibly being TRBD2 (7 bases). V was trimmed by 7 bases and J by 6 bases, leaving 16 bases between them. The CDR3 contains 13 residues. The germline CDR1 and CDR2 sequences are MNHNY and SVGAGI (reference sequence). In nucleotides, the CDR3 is TGTGCCAGCACGGGGGGCAGCGCTTTCGAGCAGTACTTC. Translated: CASTGGSAFEQYF.

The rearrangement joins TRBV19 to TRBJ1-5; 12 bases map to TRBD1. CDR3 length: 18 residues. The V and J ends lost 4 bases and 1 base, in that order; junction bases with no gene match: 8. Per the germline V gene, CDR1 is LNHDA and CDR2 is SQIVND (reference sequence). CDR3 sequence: CASSTGQGAFGSNQPQHF. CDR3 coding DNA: TGTGCCAGTAGTACGGGACAGGGGGCCTTCGGAAGCAATCAGCCCCAGCATTTT.

DNA of the CDR3: TGTGCCAGCAGCGCCGGATGGAGCTACGAGCAGTACTTC. Protein: CASSAGWSYEQYF. The chain has TRBV9 and TRBJ2-7; no firm D call. Germline V gives CDR1 SGDLS, CDR2 YYNGEE. Trimming removed 3 bases at V and 3 bases at J, with 10 bases between. The CDR3 runs to 13 residues.

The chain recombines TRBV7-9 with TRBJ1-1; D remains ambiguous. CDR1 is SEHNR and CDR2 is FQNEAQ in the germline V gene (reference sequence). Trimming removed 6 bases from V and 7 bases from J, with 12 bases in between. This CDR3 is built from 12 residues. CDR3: CASSQDWGEAFF. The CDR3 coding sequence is TGTGCCAGCAGTCAGGACTGGGGTGAAGCTTTCTTT. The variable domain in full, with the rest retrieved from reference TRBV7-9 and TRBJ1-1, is DTGVSQNPRHKITKRGQNVTFRCDPISEHNRLYWYRQTLGQGPEFLTYFQNEAQLEKSRLLSDRFSAERPKGSFSTLEIQRTEQGDSAMYLCASSQDWGEAFFGQGTRLTVV.

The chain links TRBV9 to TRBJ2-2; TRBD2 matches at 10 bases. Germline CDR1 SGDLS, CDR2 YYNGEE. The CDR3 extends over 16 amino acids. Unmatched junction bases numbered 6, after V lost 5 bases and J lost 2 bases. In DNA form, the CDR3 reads TGTGCCAGCAGTCTTAGCGGGAGGACAAACACCGGGGAGCTGTTTTTT. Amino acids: CASSLSGRTNTGELFF.

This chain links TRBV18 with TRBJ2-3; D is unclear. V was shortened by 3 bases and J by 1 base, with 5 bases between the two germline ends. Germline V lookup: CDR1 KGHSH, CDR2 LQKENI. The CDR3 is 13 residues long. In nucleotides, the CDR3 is TGTGCCAGCTCACCTTCGGGCACAGATACGCAGTATTTT. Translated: CASSPSGTDTQYF.